Presented here are 32 T cell receptor beta chains from one specimen sequenced in a study of blood T cell repertoires in COVID-19 (dated by TCRdb to the early 2020s). The protocol used for the library was the immunoSEQ multiplex PCR assay. Held by TCRdb, this immuneACCESS table contains in-frame sequences only and omits some clones. Under half of the omission traces to an unresolved V gene where checked; the cause of the rest is unknown. This sample is represented by 90,000 to 130,000 clones; over 75% of them were singletons. The ten largest account for approximately 16% of the sample. The sequencing sample was made of peripheral blood. The receptors here all came from a woman older than 75 with active or convalescent COVID-19.

The rearrangement joins TRBV5-4 to TRBJ1-4; 8 bases align to TRBD1. V was pared by 0 bases and J by 7 bases, with 5 bases of the junction left unmatched. This CDR3 is built from 15 residues. Germline CDR1 is SGHNT and CDR2 is YYREEE (reference sequence). The CDR3 loop is CASSLEPGGIEKLFF. DNA of the CDR3: TGTGCCAGCAGCTTGGAGCCAGGGGGCATTGAAAAACTGTTTTTT.

CDR3 region: CAISEYKTSGITETQYF. The CDR3 nucleotides are TGTGCCATCAGTGAGTACAAGACTAGCGGGATTACAGAGACCCAGTACTTC. The V and J genes are TRBV10-3 and TRBJ2-5; TRBD2 agrees at 11 bases. This CDR3 has 17 amino acids. CDR1 and CDR2 from the germline V gene are ENHRY and SYGVKD. V lost 1 base and J lost 4; bases outside the gene matches: 8.

The count of this clone is one. This chain uses TRBV25-1 with TRBJ1-5, with 7 bases aligning to TRBD1. Germline values: CDR1 MGHDK, CDR2 SYGVNS. J gave up 6 bases and V 6 bases, and 2 bases lay outside the gene matches. CDR3 size: 12 residues. The CDR3 bases are TGTGCCAGCAGACAGGGGACTCAGCCCCAGCATTTT. It yields the protein CASRQGTQPQHF.

The J gene is TRBJ2-3, the V gene TRBV11-2, with 11 bases fitting TRBD2. This CDR3 region has 16 residues. Germline CDR1 reads SGHAT; CDR2 reads FQNNGV. Trimming took 4 bases from V and 0 from J; bases not matched to a gene: 3. DNA for the CDR3: TGTGCCAGCAGCTCGCTAGCGGGAGGCAGCACAGATACGCAGTATTTT. Encoded protein: CASSSLAGGSTDTQYF. The full variable domain, its missing parts supplied by reference TRBV11-2 and TRBJ2-3, is EAGVAQSPRYKIIEKRQSVAFWCNPISGHATLYWYQQILGQGPKLLIQFQNNGVVDDSQLPKDRFSAERLKGVDSTLKIQPAKLEDSAVYLCASSSLAGGSTDTQYFGPGTRLTVL.

The rearrangement joins TRBV21-1 to TRBJ2-1; whether TRBD2, the table's D call, matches the DNA was not checked. TRBV21-1 is listed as a pseudogene. CDR3 size: 17 residues. The CDR3 DNA follows: TGTGCCAGCAGCAAAGCGGCTAGCGGGAGACTCCACAATGAGCAGTTCTTC. This gives the protein CASSKAASGRLHNEQFF.

The chain combines TRBV27 with TRBJ1-2, with D perhaps TRBD1 (5 bases). CDR1 is MNHEY and CDR2 is SMNVEV in the germline V gene (reference sequence). V was shortened by 5 bases and J by 4 bases, with 14 bases between the two germline ends. The CDR3 length is 14 residues. The chain's CDR3 is CASSPRRGVYGYTF. DNA for the CDR3: TGTGCCAGCAGTCCACGACGGGGGGTCTATGGCTACACCTTC.

V gene TRBV19 combines with J gene TRBJ2-2; 7 positions agree with TRBD1. The CDR3 extends over 16 amino acids. Germline V gene lookup returns CDR1 LNHDA and CDR2 SQIVND (reference sequence). V dropped 3 bases and J dropped 5; count of bases not matched to a gene: 9. CDR3 sequence (DNA): TGTGCCAGTAGTATTAACGCAGGGGGTATTACCGGGGAGCTGTTTTTT. Its translation is CASSINAGGITGELFF.

The V and J genes are TRBV25-1 and TRBJ2-6, with 10 bases aligning to TRBD1. Germline assignment: CDR1 MGHDK and CDR2 SYGVNS. Trimming at V came to 7 bases and at J to 0 bases, leaving 3 bases not matched to a gene. CDR3 size: 16 residues. CDR3 in amino acids: CASIGTGASGANVLTF. The CDR3 nucleotides are TGTGCCAGCATCGGGACAGGGGCCTCTGGGGCCAACGTCCTGACTTTC.

In its sample, this clone was seen a few times. This chain links TRBV30 with TRBJ2-7; 8 positions match TRBD1. V was clipped by 2 bases and J by 5 bases; unmatched bases: 8. This CDR3 spans 14 amino acids. CDR1 is GTSNPN, CDR2 SVGIG, per germline (reference sequence). The CDR3 spells CAWSLSDRVHEQYF. The CDR3 DNA follows: TGTGCCTGGAGTCTTTCGGACAGGGTGCACGAGCAGTACTTC.

This rearrangement joins TRBV27 to TRBJ1-1, with D tentatively TRBD1 (6 bases). Germline V gene lookup returns CDR1 MNHEY and CDR2 SMNVEV (reference sequence). Trimming cost V 2 bases and J 7 bases, with 14 bases left between them. The CDR3 runs to 14 residues. CDR3 nucleotides: TGTGCCAGCAGTTTACACAGGGTTGCACTTGAAGCTTTCTTT. It yields the protein CASSLHRVALEAFF.

The chain carries TRBV18 and TRBJ2-5; TRBD2 matches 7 bases. Germline values: CDR1 KGHSH, CDR2 LQKENI. J was trimmed by 0 bases and V by 0 bases; bases with no gene match: 13. This CDR3 is built from 19 residues. CDR3 sequence: CASSPPRAGLVAYQETQYF. CDR3 sequence (DNA): TGTGCCAGCTCACCACCGAGGGCCGGACTAGTGGCGTACCAAGAGACCCAGTACTTC.

The genes are TRBV4-1 and TRBJ2-1; TRBD2 matches 8 bases. V dropped 4 bases and J dropped 6; count of bases not matched to a gene: 2. CDR3 length: 13 residues. Per the germline V gene, CDR1 is MGHRA and CDR2 is YSYEKL. As DNA, the CDR3 is TGCGCCAGCAGCCCGGCGGGGGGCAATGAGCAGTTCTTC. It specifies CASSPAGGNEQFF.

The J gene is TRBJ1-3, the V gene TRBV5-4; TRBD1 matches 7 bases. The CDR3 contains 15 residues. The V gene end was trimmed by 0 bases and the J gene end by 8 bases; junction bases not matched to a gene: 8. Germline V CDR1 and CDR2: SGHNT, YYREEE (reference sequence). The CDR3 is CASSLGGTAGDTIYF. As DNA, the CDR3 is TGTGCCAGCAGCTTGGGGGGGACAGCGGGTGACACCATATATTTT.

V usage is TRBV5-4 and J usage is TRBJ1-1; no reliable D call. This CDR3 spans 14 amino acids. Deletions cut 4 bases from V and 3 bases from J, with 13 bases between. CDR1 is SGHNT, CDR2 YYREEE, per germline (reference sequence). The DNA for the CDR3 is TGTGCCAGCAGCCCCCCCGCTGGGCACACTGAAGCTTTCTTT. This sequence encodes CASSPPAGHTEAFF.

The V call is TRBV11-2, the J call TRBJ2-7; tentative D call: TRBD1 (6 bases). CDR1 is SGHAT and CDR2 is FQNNGV in the germline V gene. This CDR3 spans 15 amino acids. With 5 bases removed from V and 7 bases from J, the gap between germline ends came to 21 bases. The CDR3 region is CASSPSGATTLEQYF. The CDR3 DNA reads as TGTGCCAGCAGCCCATCAGGGGCCACTACACTTGAGCAGTACTTC.

The chain uses TRBV11-2 and TRBJ2-6; TRBD1 might be the D (7 bases). Germline CDR1 and CDR2: SGHAT and FQNNGV. The CDR3 runs 19 residues. The V end was cut by 1 base, the J end by 1 base, with 17 bases between. The CDR3 loop is CASSLGRGRRGSGANVLTF. The CDR3 coding sequence is TGTGCCAGCAGCTTAGGGAGGGGGCGCAGAGGGTCTGGGGCCAACGTCCTGACTTTC.

The genes are TRBV5-1 and TRBJ1-3; TRBD1 agrees at 9 bases. V lost 2 bases to trimming and J lost 8 bases; unmatched junction nucleotides: 5. CDR1 is SGHRS, CDR2 YFSETQ, per germline. There are 14 residues in the CDR3. In DNA, the CDR3 is TGCGCCAGCAGCTTACAGGGGGCGCGGGACACCATATATTTT. Translation gives CASSLQGARDTIYF.

The chain has TRBV30 and TRBJ2-5; 7 bases are shared with TRBD1. The V segment lost 2 bases and the J segment 5 bases; nucleotides outside the gene matches: 8. The germline V gene has CDR1 GTSNPN and CDR2 SVGIG (reference sequence). There are 14 residues in the CDR3. The CDR3 DNA reads as TGTGCCTGGAGTAAACGGGACAGTGCCGAGACCCAGTACTTC. As protein: CAWSKRDSAETQYF.

V is TRBV19 and J is TRBJ2-7; D is possibly TRBD2 (7 bases). This CDR3 contains 15 residues. Germline V lookup: CDR1 LNHDA, CDR2 SQIVND (reference sequence). Trimming removed 4 bases at V and 0 bases at J, with 13 bases between. The DNA of the CDR3 is TGTGCCAGTAGTAAACAGGGAGGGACCTCCTACGAGCAGTACTTC. Translation: CASSKQGGTSYEQYF. Drawing the rest from reference TRBV19 and TRBJ2-7, the complete variable domain is DGGITQSPKYLFRKEGQNVTLSCEQNLNHDAMYWYRQDPGQGLRLIYYSQIVNDFQKGDIAEGYSVSREKKESFPLTVTSAQKNPTAFYLCASSKQGGTSYEQYFGPGTRLTVT.

The V and J genes are TRBV3-1 (or the pseudogene TRBV3-2) and TRBJ1-4; no firm D call. Trimming shortened V by 1 base and J by 13 bases, and 7 bases separated the two germline ends. Germline V gene lookup returns CDR1 LGHDT and CDR2 YNNKEL (reference sequence). The CDR3 is 11 residues long. CDR3 region: CASSQGGGLFF. CDR3 DNA: TGTGCCAGCAGCCAAGGGGGAGGACTGTTTTTT.

The gene calls are TRBV18 and TRBJ1-2; 11 bases map to TRBD1. J was trimmed by 6 bases and V by 2 bases; bases with no gene match: 8. The V gene's germline CDR1 is KGHSH and CDR2 LQKENI. The CDR3 covers 16 residues. The CDR3 nucleotides read TGTGCCAGCTCACCAGGACAGGGGGCCCTTTTGGATGGCTACACCTTC. Its protein product is CASSPGQGALLDGYTF.

This clone is a singleton in its sample. The chain links TRBV18 to TRBJ1-1; no definite D call. V gave up 2 bases and J gave up 8 bases, with 9 bases separating them. CDR3 length: 12 residues. From germline, CDR1 is KGHSH and CDR2 LQKENI. The CDR3 reads CASSPEGLEAFF. The CDR3 DNA follows: TGTGCCAGCTCACCAGAGGGCCTGGAAGCTTTCTTT.

V gene TRBV2 combines with J gene TRBJ2-7, with 7 bases fitting TRBD2. The CDR3 is 15 amino acids. J lost 2 bases, V lost 2 bases, and 6 bases had no gene match. Germline-derived CDR1 and CDR2 are SNHLY and FYNNEI. This chain's CDR3 is CASSESSGGAYEQYF. DNA for the CDR3: TGTGCCAGCAGTGAATCATCGGGAGGCGCCTACGAGCAGTACTTC.

The chain joins TRBV2 to TRBJ2-1; the match to TRBD2 covers 7 bases. The CDR3 totals 15 residues. V lost 5 bases to trimming and J lost 4 bases; unmatched junction nucleotides: 8. The germline gives CDR1 SNHLY, CDR2 FYNNEI. This chain's CDR3 is CASSPGTTAYNEQFF. CDR3 DNA: TGTGCCAGCAGTCCCGGGACTACGGCATACAATGAGCAGTTCTTC.

J is TRBJ2-2 and V is TRBV5-1; TRBD1 aligns across 12 bases. The CDR3 runs 18 residues. With 3 bases clipped from V and 2 bases from J, the junction kept 8 bases outside the gene matches. Germline V gives CDR1 SGHRS, CDR2 YFSETQ. The CDR3 DNA is TGCGCCAGCAGCTCCGGGACAGGGGGCGCGTTAAACACCGGGGAGCTGTTTTTT. Amino acids: CASSSGTGGALNTGELFF.

This chain uses TRBV5-1 with TRBJ2-3; D may be TRBD1 (5 bases). Trimming left V 0 bases short and J 2 bases short, with 13 bases between. The CDR3 covers 16 residues. Germline V CDR1 and CDR2: SGHRS, YFSETQ. CDR3 DNA: TGCGCCAGCAGCTTGGCCTTGTCAGGGCCCACAGATACGCAGTATTTT. Its protein is CASSLALSGPTDTQYF.

This chain connects TRBV2 to TRBJ1-2; 8 nucleotides agree with TRBD1. The ends lost 3 bases at V and 3 bases at J; junction bases unmatched: 0. CDR3 size: 13 residues. Germline lookup yields CDR1 SNHLY and CDR2 FYNNEI. The CDR3 sequence: CASSETGDYGYTF. In DNA form, the CDR3 reads TGTGCCAGCAGTGAGACAGGGGACTATGGCTACACCTTC.

This clone was detected only once. The rearrangement uses TRBV10-3 and TRBJ2-7; 9 nucleotides agree with TRBD2. In germline, CDR1 is ENHRY, CDR2 SYGVKD. Germline trimming cut 6 bases from V and 2 bases from J; bases unmatched to any gene: 5. This CDR3 spans 14 amino acids. The CDR3 DNA sequence: TGTGCCATCAGCCAGCGGGAGGCGCCCTACGAGCAGTACTTC. This gives the protein CAISQREAPYEQYF.

In this sample, this clone turned up once. The chain has TRBV7-9 and TRBJ2-5; 7 bases agree with TRBD1. Germline CDR1 SEHNR, CDR2 FQNEAQ (reference sequence). The CDR3 sequence is 14 residues long. J gave up 2 bases and V 3 bases, and 3 bases lay outside the gene matches. For the CDR3, the DNA is TGTGCCAGCAGCTTGTTGACAGGGCAAGAGACCCAGTACTTC. Amino acid sequence: CASSLLTGQETQYF.

The rearrangement joins TRBV28 to TRBJ1-2; the D is unclear. Trimming took 5 bases from V and 8 from J, leaving 15 bases between them. This CDR3 region has 13 residues. CDR1 is MDHEN, CDR2 SYDVKM, per germline. CDR3 in DNA: TGTGCCAGCAGTGGCGGCCCATCGAGAGGCTACACCTTC. It encodes CASSGGPSRGYTF.

This chain connects TRBV5-1 to TRBJ2-2; a possible D gene is TRBD2 (5 bases). The CDR3 is made up of 14 amino acids. Looked up from germline, CDR1 is SGHRS and CDR2 is YFSETQ. Trimming removed 6 bases from V and 4 bases from J, with 13 bases in between. CDR3 DNA sequence: TGCGCCAGCACCCCTATCGGGGTCACCGGGGAGCTGTTTTTT. Its translation is CASTPIGVTGELFF. The full variable domain, completed using reference TRBV5-1 and TRBJ2-2, is KAGVTQTPRYLIKTRGQQVTLSCSPISGHRSVSWYQQTPGQGLQFLFEYFSETQRNKGNFPGRFSGRQFSNSRSEMNVSTLELGDSALYLCASTPIGVTGELFFGEGSRLTVL.

The J gene is TRBJ2-5, the V gene TRBV5-1; 10 nucleotides align to TRBD1. CDR1 and CDR2 (germline): SGHRS, YFSETQ. The CDR3 runs 15 residues. With 4 bases clipped from V and 10 bases from J, the junction kept 13 bases outside the gene matches. DNA for the CDR3: TGCGCCAGCAGCACGGGACAGGGGCCATCCGGGGACCAGTACTTC. Protein sequence: CASSTGQGPSGDQYF.